What follows are 29 T cell receptor beta chains derived from one specimen sequenced in a study of beta chain features in type 1 diabetes. The study reverse transcribed the entire isolated RNA, so it sequenced expressed TCRB transcripts. Sequencing used immunoSEQ multiplex PCR; TCRdb keeps in-frame clones, though not all of them. In the table there are 200,000 to 250,000 clones, about 63% of which are singletons. The sequencing input was naive CD4+ T cells from blood. These receptors originate from a man aged 25-45 years in good health.

DNA for the CDR3: TGCAGCGTTGAAGAGTCGAGGGAGCAGTACTTC. Its protein product is CSVEESREQYF. V gene TRBV29-1 combines with J gene TRBJ2-7, with D hard to call. This CDR3 contains 11 residues. Germline CDR1 is SQVTM and CDR2 is ANQGSEA. V lost 0 bases to trimming and J lost 7 bases, with 7 bases between them.

J is TRBJ2-5 and V is TRBV13; the D gene could be TRBD1 or TRBD2 (7 bases each). Trimming took 4 bases from V and 7 from J, leaving 19 bases between them. CDR3 length: 15 amino acids. Germline values: CDR1 PRHDT, CDR2 FYEKMQ (reference sequence). As DNA, the CDR3 is TGTGCCAGCAGCTCGACAGGGTCCGGCGGGGGGACCCAGTACTTC. It yields the protein CASSSTGSGGGTQYF.

In the case of this clone: This sample also contains other DNA sequences that code for the same CDR3. The chain uses TRBV7-2 and TRBJ2-1; no firm D call. Germline CDR1 reads SGHTA; CDR2 reads FQGNSA. The CDR3 is 14 amino acids. V gave up 6 bases and J gave up 0 bases, with 9 bases separating them. CDR3 sequence: CASSPGSSYNEQFF. The CDR3 nucleotides read TGTGCCAGCAGTCCCGGTAGCTCCTACAATGAGCAGTTCTTC.

This clone was seen only once. The V gene is TRBV30, the J gene TRBJ2-5, with unresolved D. The V gene lost 2 bases and the J gene lost 3 bases, with 7 bases spanning the gap. Germline V gene lookup returns CDR1 GTSNPN and CDR2 SVGIG (reference sequence). CDR3 length equals 12 residues. CDR3 in amino acids: CAWSIGEETQYF. CDR3 DNA sequence: TGTGCCTGGAGTATCGGAGAAGAGACCCAGTACTTC.

Only a few counts were recorded for this clone. The V and J genes are TRBV7-2 and TRBJ1-6; D gene uncertain. The CDR3 runs to 12 residues. Deletions cut 1 base from V and 14 bases from J, with 9 bases between. Germline CDR1 reads SGHTA; CDR2 reads FQGNSA. CDR3 nucleotide sequence: TGTGCCAGCAGCTTAGTGTCGGAGGCCCTCCACTTT. Amino acid sequence: CASSLVSEALHF. Variable domain in full (rest from reference TRBV7-2 and TRBJ1-6): GAGVSQSPSNKVTEKGKDVELRCDPISGHTALYWYRQSLGQGLEFLIYFQGNSAPDKSGLPSDRFSAERTGGSVSTLTIQRTQQEDSAVYLCASSLVSEALHFGNGTRLTVT.

This chain connects TRBV5-1 to TRBJ2-1; a possible D gene is TRBD1 (6 bases). This CDR3 has 14 amino acids. The V gene lost 0 bases and the J gene lost 5 bases, with 9 bases spanning the gap. Germline lookup yields CDR1 SGHRS and CDR2 YFSETQ. CDR3 in DNA: TGCGCCAGCAGCTTGGTGGACAGAAACAATGAGCAGTTCTTC. It yields the protein CASSLVDRNNEQFF. Supplemented by reference TRBV5-1 and TRBJ2-1, the full variable domain reads KAGVTQTPRYLIKTRGQQVTLSCSPISGHRSVSWYQQTPGQGLQFLFEYFSETQRNKGNFPGRFSGRQFSNSRSEMNVSTLELGDSALYLCASSLVDRNNEQFFGPGTRLTVL.

This clone was counted a single time. The chain has TRBV10-3 and TRBJ2-1; D gene ambiguous. The V gene's germline CDR1 is ENHRY and CDR2 SYGVKD. V gave up 6 bases and J gave up 0 bases, with 9 bases separating them. The CDR3 spans 14 residues. CDR3 in amino acids: CAISGLSSYNEQFF. In nucleotides, the CDR3 is TGTGCCATCAGCGGCTTGAGCTCCTACAATGAGCAGTTCTTC.

This clone has a handful of counts. This chain joins TRBV20-1 and TRBJ2-7; the D is unclear. Per germline, CDR1 DFQATT and CDR2 SNEGSKA (reference sequence). The length of the CDR3 is 11 residues. Trimming removed 6 bases from V and 0 bases from J, with 6 bases in between. The CDR3 here is CSAQSSYEQYF. For the CDR3, the DNA is TGCAGTGCGCAAAGCTCCTACGAGCAGTACTTC.

This clone was counted a few times. The chain links TRBV10-3 to TRBJ2-1; 13 bases align to TRBD2. V dropped 4 bases and J dropped 3; count of bases not matched to a gene: 3. Germline CDR1 and CDR2: ENHRY and SYGVKD. This CDR3 has 16 residues. The CDR3, as DNA: TGTGCCATCAGTGGGAGGACTAGCGGGGGCTACAATGAGCAGTTCTTC. The encoded protein is CAISGRTSGGYNEQFF.

This chain uses TRBV5-1 with TRBJ2-7; the match to TRBD2 covers 13 bases. The CDR3 covers 15 residues. CDR1 is SGHRS and CDR2 is YFSETQ in the germline V gene. After removal of 2 bases from V and 7 bases from J, the junction contained 6 bases not matched to a gene. CDR3 amino acids: CASSLRLAGGREQYF. The CDR3 coding sequence is TGCGCCAGCAGCTTACGACTAGCGGGAGGTCGTGAGCAGTACTTC.

The chain joins TRBV10-3 to TRBJ2-3; TRBD1 aligns across 7 bases. CDR1 is ENHRY and CDR2 is SYGVKD in the germline V gene. V shed 4 bases and J 2 bases; nucleotides not matched to a gene: 9. CDR3 length: 16 amino acids. This CDR3 reads CAISGDRDSPTDTQYF. The CDR3 DNA follows: TGTGCCATCAGTGGGGACCGGGACAGTCCCACAGATACGCAGTATTTT.

The rearrangement uses TRBV6-5 and TRBJ2-5, with D possibly being TRBD1 or TRBD2 (6 bases each). Germline V gene data show CDR1 as MNHEY and CDR2 as SVGAGI. The CDR3 runs to 12 residues. Trimming took 6 bases from V and 7 from J, leaving 12 bases between them. DNA for the CDR3: TGTGCCAGCAGCGACAGGAGGGTGACCCAGTACTTC. It codes for CASSDRRVTQYF.

This chain connects TRBV7-2 to TRBJ2-1; D may be TRBD1 (6 bases). The germline CDR1 and CDR2 sequences are SGHTA and FQGNSA. V lost 1 base, J lost 0 bases, and 10 bases lay in between. The CDR3 extends over 16 amino acids. The chain's CDR3 is CASSLVPGASYNEQFF. The CDR3 DNA sequence: TGTGCCAGCAGCTTAGTTCCAGGGGCCTCCTACAATGAGCAGTTCTTC.

CDR3 in DNA: TGTGCCAGCACAGGTGATATGTACCAAGAGACCCAGTACTTC. Translated, it gives CASTGDMYQETQYF. J is TRBJ2-5 and V is TRBV2; D gene ambiguous. With 7 bases removed from V and 0 bases from J, the gap between germline ends came to 12 bases. The CDR3 is 14 residues long. Germline assignment: CDR1 SNHLY and CDR2 FYNNEI.

V gene TRBV11-1 combines with J gene TRBJ2-7, with D maybe TRBD1 (7 bases). Trimming removed 3 bases from V and 4 bases from J, with 13 bases in between. The germline gives CDR1 SGHAT, CDR2 FQDESV (reference sequence). This CDR3 contains 14 residues. This CDR3 reads CASSLAQGRYEQYF. The DNA of the CDR3 is TGTGCCAGCAGCTTGGCACAGGGGAGGTACGAGCAGTACTTC.

This clone was seen more than once but under ten times. CDR3 amino acids: CASSPDRVYEQYF. The CDR3 DNA follows: TGTGCCAGCAGCCCGGACAGGGTGTACGAGCAGTACTTC. V is TRBV5-4 and J is TRBJ2-7; TRBD1 matches 8 bases. This CDR3 spans 13 amino acids. Germline V CDR1 and CDR2: SGHNT, YYREEE (reference sequence). The J segment lost 4 bases and the V segment lost 4 bases, leaving 4 bases of the junction unmatched.

A few counts support this clone. The chain is built from TRBV30 and TRBJ2-7; TRBD1 matches 9 bases. Trimming at V came to 5 bases and at J to 5 bases, leaving 10 bases not matched to a gene. The germline V gene encodes CDR1 GTSNPN and CDR2 SVGIG (reference sequence). The CDR3 contains 14 residues. This CDR3 is CAWEGTGTSDEQYF. CDR3 sequence (DNA): TGTGCCTGGGAAGGGACAGGGACTTCGGACGAGCAGTACTTC. The variable domain in full, with the rest retrieved from reference TRBV30 and TRBJ2-7, is SQTIHQWPATLVQPVGSPLSLECTVEGTSNPNLYWYRQAAGRGLQLLFYSVGIGQISSEVPQNLSASRPQDRQFILSSKKLLLSDSGFYLCAWEGTGTSDEQYFGPGTRLTVT.

The genes are TRBV19 and TRBJ2-3; D might be TRBD1 (6 bases). The germline V gene has CDR1 LNHDA and CDR2 SQIVND (reference sequence). This CDR3 has 15 amino acids. Trimming stripped 2 bases from V and 2 bases from J, with 11 bases between. CDR3 coding DNA: TGTGCCAGTAGTATAATGGGGACAACCACAGATACGCAGTATTTT. Residues: CASSIMGTTTDTQYF. Variable domain in full (rest from reference TRBV19 and TRBJ2-3): DGGITQSPKYLFRKEGQNVTLSCEQNLNHDAMYWYRQDPGQGLRLIYYSQIVNDFQKGDIAEGYSVSREKKESFPLTVTSAQKNPTAFYLCASSIMGTTTDTQYFGPGTRLTVL.

Note on this clone: Other nucleotide sequences from this sample produce the same CDR3. The CDR3 DNA is TGTGCCAGCAGCCCACAGGGGGCTACTGAAGCTTTCTTT. It specifies CASSPQGATEAFF. This chain connects TRBV7-9 to TRBJ1-1; 9 bases line up with TRBD1. The V segment lost 5 bases and the J segment 5 bases; nucleotides outside the gene matches: 3. This CDR3 spans 13 amino acids. Germline CDR1 and CDR2: SEHNR and FQNEAQ (reference sequence).

The V call is TRBV7-9, the J call TRBJ2-7, with 7 bases aligning to TRBD1. With 3 bases clipped from V and 2 bases from J, the junction kept 7 bases outside the gene matches. Germline-derived CDR1 and CDR2 are SEHNR and FQNEAQ (reference sequence). The CDR3 has 15 residues. The CDR3 nucleotides are TGTGCCAGCAGCTTTAGACAGGGACAAGCCTACGAGCAGTACTTC. Translated: CASSFRQGQAYEQYF.

The rearrangement joins TRBV25-1 to TRBJ2-1; possible D gene TRBD2, 5 bases. V was pared by 0 bases and J by 4 bases, with 19 bases between. The V gene's germline CDR1 is MGHDK and CDR2 SYGVNS. There are 18 residues in the CDR3. CDR3 amino acids: CASSEYLVPSSLYNEQFF. As DNA, the CDR3 is TGTGCCAGCAGTGAATATCTGGTCCCTAGCAGCCTATACAATGAGCAGTTCTTC. The variable domain in full, completed from reference TRBV25-1 and TRBJ2-1, reads EADIYQTPRYLVIGTGKKITLECSQTMGHDKMYWYQQDPGMELHLIHYSYGVNSTEKGDLSSESTVSRIRTEHFPLTLESARPSHTSQYLCASSEYLVPSSLYNEQFFGPGTRLTVL.

The V call is TRBV7-9, the J call TRBJ1-6; tentatively, D is TRBD1 (5 bases). The V end was cut by 8 bases, the J end by 7 bases, with 15 bases between. Germline V gives CDR1 SEHNR, CDR2 FQNEAQ (reference sequence). The CDR3 length is 14 residues. The CDR3 here is CASSGDPGNSPLHF. The CDR3 coding sequence is TGTGCCAGCTCTGGGGACCCGGGGAATTCACCCCTCCACTTT.

V usage is TRBV7-2 and J usage is TRBJ2-7, with D unresolved. This CDR3 has 15 amino acids. The germline V gene encodes CDR1 SGHTA and CDR2 FQGNSA. V was shortened by 0 bases and J by 3 bases, with 12 bases between the two germline ends. As DNA, the CDR3 is TGTGCCAGCAGCTTAGCGGGTGGCATGGTCTACGAGCAGTACTTC. Translating gives CASSLAGGMVYEQYF. Together with reference TRBV7-2 and TRBJ2-7, the CDR3 gives the full variable domain: GAGVSQSPSNKVTEKGKDVELRCDPISGHTALYWYRQSLGQGLEFLIYFQGNSAPDKSGLPSDRFSAERTGGSVSTLTIQRTQQEDSAVYLCASSLAGGMVYEQYFGPGTRLTVT.

On this clone: One end of the junction does not line up with germline, which may come from a read error. The rearrangement links TRBV7-9 to TRBJ1-2; TRBD1 matches 8 bases. CDR1 and CDR2 (germline): SEHNR, FQNEAQ (reference sequence). The CDR3 has 12 amino acids. CDR3 loop: CASSIGPGQANF. The CDR3 region has the DNA TGTGCCAGCAGTATTGGGCCGGGACAGGCGAACTTC.

V gene TRBV10-3 combines with J gene TRBJ1-2, with D uncertain. Germline-derived CDR1 and CDR2 are ENHRY and SYGVKD. V lost 9 bases, J lost 4 bases, and 15 bases lay in between. This CDR3 has 13 amino acids. Here the CDR3 reads CAIGGESGYGYTF. The CDR3 bases are TGTGCCATAGGAGGAGAATCCGGCTATGGCTACACCTTC.

The chain couples TRBV9 to TRBJ1-1; no reliable D call. Trimming pared 0 bases from V and 1 base from J, leaving 7 bases between. This CDR3 contains 14 residues. The germline gives CDR1 SGDLS, CDR2 YYNGEE. The CDR3 region has the DNA TGTGCCAGCAGCGTAGAACCAAAGAACACTGAAGCTTTCTTT. Protein: CASSVEPKNTEAFF.

This sequence joins TRBV7-2 and TRBJ2-1; perhaps D is TRBD1 or TRBD2 (5 bases each). Germline lookup yields CDR1 SGHTA and CDR2 FQGNSA. V dropped 4 bases and J dropped 2 bases, with 12 bases sitting between them. The length of the CDR3 is 15 residues. CDR3 sequence reads: CASSSTGLPYNEQFF. The CDR3 DNA follows: TGTGCCAGCAGCTCCACAGGACTCCCCTACAATGAGCAGTTCTTC.

The chain combines TRBV18 with TRBJ2-2; the D gene is possibly TRBD1 (5 bases). The CDR3 has 13 amino acids. V lost 3 bases to trimming and J lost 4 bases, with 6 bases between them. The germline gives CDR1 KGHSH, CDR2 LQKENI. CDR3 amino acids: CASSPRATGELFF. The CDR3 bases are TGTGCCAGCTCACCCAGGGCCACCGGGGAGCTGTTTTTT. Combining the CDR3 with reference TRBV18 and TRBJ2-2 gives the whole variable domain NAGVMQNPRHLVRRRGQEARLRCSPMKGHSHVYWYRQLPEEGLKFMVYLQKENIIDESGMPKERFSAEFPKEGPSILRIQQVVRGDSAAYFCASSPRATGELFFGEGSRLTVL.

J is TRBJ2-3 and V is TRBV2; the D gene could be TRBD1 or TRBD2 (5 bases each). CDR3 length equals 12 residues. V lost 11 bases, J lost 4 bases, and 13 bases lay in between. Germline V gene data show CDR1 as SNHLY and CDR2 as FYNNEI. CDR3 sequence (DNA): TGTGCCGGAGGACACACAGCAGATACGCAGTATTTT. This encodes CAGGHTADTQYF. Complete variable domain (other parts from reference TRBV2 and TRBJ2-3): EPEVTQTPSHQVTQMGQEVILRCVPISNHLYFYWYRQILGQKVEFLVSFYNNEISEKSEIFDDQFSVERPDGSNFTLKIRSTKLEDSAMYFCAGGHTADTQYFGPGTRLTVL.